The 9 T cell receptor beta chains below come from one sample, sequenced in a study of blood T cell repertoires in COVID-19 (dated by TCRdb to between 2020 and 2021). To prepare the library, the immunoSEQ multiplex PCR assay was applied. TCRdb provides this immuneACCESS table in a form limited to in-frame rearrangements. Some clones are lacking; in checked studies, under half of them reflect an unresolved V gene, and why the rest are absent is not known. The sample table shows 350,000 to 450,000 clones, and around 87% are seen once. The leading ten clones occupy approximately 2.4% of the sample. Sequenced input: peripheral blood. All receptors come from a woman aged 55-75 years with COVID-19, enrolled during active disease.

The rearrangement joins TRBV15 to TRBJ2-5; no clear D gene. CDR3 size: 11 residues. The germline CDR1 and CDR2 sequences are LNHNV and YYDKDF (reference sequence). V lost 3 bases and J 4 bases, leaving 3 bases between the germline ends. Here the CDR3 reads CATSSRETQYF. CDR3 in DNA: TGTGCCACCAGCAGCAGAGAGACCCAGTACTTC.

The gene calls are TRBV4-2 and TRBJ2-3, with 14 bases fitting TRBD2. In germline, CDR1 is LGHNA, CDR2 YNFKEQ. This CDR3 has 18 residues. V shed 2 bases and J 0 bases; nucleotides not matched to a gene: 4. CDR3 in DNA: TGTGCCAGCAGCCAACTGACTAGCGGGGGGGCTAGCACAGATACGCAGTATTTT. Translated: CASSQLTSGGASTDTQYF.

The chain carries TRBV4-1 and TRBJ1-1, with a weak D call TRBD1 (6 bases). This CDR3 contains 18 residues. The V and J ends lost 0 bases and 0 bases respectively, with 17 bases between them. The germline V gene has CDR1 MGHRA and CDR2 YSYEKL. CDR3 DNA sequence: TGCGCCAGCAGCCAAGATCCCACAGGGTGGCAAATGAACACTGAAGCTTTCTTT. This encodes CASSQDPTGWQMNTEAFF.

V usage is TRBV2 and J usage is TRBJ2-1; possible D gene TRBD2, 6 bases. The length of the CDR3 is 15 residues. Looked up from germline, CDR1 is SNHLY and CDR2 is FYNNEI. Trimming removed 7 bases from V and 0 bases from J, with 13 bases in between. DNA of the CDR3: TGTGCCAGCACCTATATGCGGGGCTCCTACAATGAGCAGTTCTTC. Its translation is CASTYMRGSYNEQFF. The full variable domain, its missing parts supplied by reference TRBV2 and TRBJ2-1, is EPEVTQTPSHQVTQMGQEVILRCVPISNHLYFYWYRQILGQKVEFLVSFYNNEISEKSEIFDDQFSVERPDGSNFTLKIRSTKLEDSAMYFCASTYMRGSYNEQFFGPGTRLTVL.

The chain is built from TRBV7-8 and TRBJ2-1; 10 bases fit TRBD2. Germline trimming cut 6 bases from V and 7 bases from J; bases unmatched to any gene: 9. The germline CDR1 and CDR2 sequences are SGHVS and FQNEAQ. The CDR3 has 15 residues. The CDR3 reads CASRPLAGVRNEQFF. Written as DNA, the CDR3 is TGTGCCAGCAGGCCCCTAGCGGGGGTACGGAATGAGCAGTTCTTC.

This clone occurred a few times. The chain recombines TRBV7-2 with TRBJ2-7; D not resolved. V was trimmed by 5 bases and J by 0 bases, leaving 20 bases between them. Germline lookup yields CDR1 SGHTA and CDR2 FQGNSA. CDR3 size: 17 residues. The CDR3 DNA is TGTGCCAGCAGCGTGAACCTATTCCTTTCAAGCTCCTACGAGCAGTACTTC. This encodes CASSVNLFLSSSYEQYF.

This clone has just a few counts. CDR3 protein: CASSLSQNANYGYTF. DNA of the CDR3: TGTGCCAGCAGCTTGTCACAGAATGCTAACTATGGCTACACCTTC. The gene calls are TRBV5-5 and TRBJ1-2; D remains ambiguous. Germline V lookup: CDR1 SGHKS, CDR2 YYEKEE (reference sequence). The V and J ends lost 1 base and 0 bases respectively, with 10 bases between them. The CDR3 sequence is 15 residues long.

The V and J genes are TRBV10-2 and TRBJ1-2; possible D gene TRBD1, 6 bases. Germline V CDR1 and CDR2: WSHSY, SAAADI. The CDR3 contains 12 residues. V was shortened by 7 bases and J by 8 bases, with 14 bases between the two germline ends. This CDR3 reads CASTTGSLGYTF. CDR3 nucleotide sequence: TGCGCCAGCACTACAGGGTCCCTCGGCTACACCTTC.

The CDR3 loop reads CSVIRTGNTIYF. The CDR3 coding sequence is TGCAGCGTTATACGGACAGGAAACACCATATATTTT. V gene TRBV29-1 combines with J gene TRBJ1-3; perhaps TRBD1 as D (5 bases). Trimming pared 5 bases from V and 4 bases from J, leaving 9 bases between. There are 12 residues in the CDR3. The germline V gene encodes CDR1 SQVTM and CDR2 ANQGSEA. Together with reference TRBV29-1 and TRBJ1-3, the CDR3 gives the full variable domain: SAVISQKPSRDICQRGTSLTIQCQVDSQVTMMFWYRQQPGQSLTLIATANQGSEATYESGFVIDKFPISRPNLTFSTLTVSNMSPEDSSIYLCSVIRTGNTIYFGEGSWLTVV.